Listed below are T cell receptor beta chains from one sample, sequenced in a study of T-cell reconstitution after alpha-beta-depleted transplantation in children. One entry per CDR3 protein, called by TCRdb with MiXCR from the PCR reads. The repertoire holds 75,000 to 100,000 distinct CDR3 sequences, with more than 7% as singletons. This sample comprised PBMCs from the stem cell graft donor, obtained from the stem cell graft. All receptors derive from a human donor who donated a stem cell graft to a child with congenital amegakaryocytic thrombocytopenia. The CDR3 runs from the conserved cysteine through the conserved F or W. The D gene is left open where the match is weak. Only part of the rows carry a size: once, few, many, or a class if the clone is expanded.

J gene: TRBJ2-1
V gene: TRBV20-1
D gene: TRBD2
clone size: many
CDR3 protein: CSARGLAGVGNEQFF
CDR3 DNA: TGCAGTGCTAGAGGGCTAGCGGGGGTAGGCAATGAGCAGTTCTTC

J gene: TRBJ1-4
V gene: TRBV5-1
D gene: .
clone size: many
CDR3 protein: CASKPSPTGGEKLFF
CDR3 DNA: TGCGCCAGTAAGCCTTCCCCGACGGGGGGTGAAAAACTGTTTTTT

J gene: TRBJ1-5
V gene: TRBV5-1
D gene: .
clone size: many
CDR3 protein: CASSLEAGENQPQHF
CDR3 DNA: TGCGCCAGCAGCTTGGAGGCGGGGGAAAATCAGCCCCAGCATTTT

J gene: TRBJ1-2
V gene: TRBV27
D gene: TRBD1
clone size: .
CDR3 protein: CASSPSGTGGFYGYTF
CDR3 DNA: TGTGCCAGCAGTCCTTCCGGGACAGGGGGCTTCTATGGCTACACCTTC

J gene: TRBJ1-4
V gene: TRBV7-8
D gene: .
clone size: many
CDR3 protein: CASSPFNEKLFF
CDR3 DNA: TGTGCCAGCAGCCCATTTAATGAAAAACTGTTTTTT

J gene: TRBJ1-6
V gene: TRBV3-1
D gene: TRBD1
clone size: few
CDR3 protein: CASSRGTGARGSPLHF
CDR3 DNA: TGTGCCAGCAGCCGAGGGACAGGGGCCCGGGGTTCACCCCTCCACTTT

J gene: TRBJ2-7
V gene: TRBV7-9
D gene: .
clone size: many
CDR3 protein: CASSSTGRSAYEQYF
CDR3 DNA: TGTGCCAGCAGCTCAACGGGACGGTCTGCCTACGAGCAGTACTTC

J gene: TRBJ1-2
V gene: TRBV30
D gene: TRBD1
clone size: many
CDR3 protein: CAGGGTGYGYTF
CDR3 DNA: TGTGCCGGGGGAGGGACAGGCTATGGCTACACCTTC

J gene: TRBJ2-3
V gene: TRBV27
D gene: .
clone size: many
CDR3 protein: CASSLQVPTDTQYF
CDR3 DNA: TGTGCCAGCAGTTTGCAGGTACCCACAGATACGCAGTATTTT

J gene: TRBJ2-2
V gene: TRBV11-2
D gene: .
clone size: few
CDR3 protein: CASSLGGTGGGELFF
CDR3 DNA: TGTGCCAGCAGCTTAGGCGGGACGGGCGGCGGGGAGCTGTTTTTT

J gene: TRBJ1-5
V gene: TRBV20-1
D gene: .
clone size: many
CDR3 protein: CSASPSFHRAAAF
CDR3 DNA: TGCAGTGCTTCACCGTCCTTCCATAGGGCTGCAGCCTTT

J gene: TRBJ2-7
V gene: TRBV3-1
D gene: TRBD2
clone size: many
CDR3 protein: CASSQVLAGGPPSYEQYF
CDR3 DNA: TGTGCCAGCAGCCAGGTACTAGCGGGAGGGCCCCCCTCCTACGAGCAGTACTTC

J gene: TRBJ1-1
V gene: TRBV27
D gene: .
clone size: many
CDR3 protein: CASSLLTGTMTGPTAFF
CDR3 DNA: TGTGCCAGCAGTTTACTTACGGGCACAATGACAGGACCCACAGCTTTCTTT

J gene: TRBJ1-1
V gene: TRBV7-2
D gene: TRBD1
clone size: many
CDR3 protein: CASSLVWTGDTEAFF
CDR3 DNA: TGTGCCAGCAGCTTAGTGTGGACAGGGGACACTGAAGCTTTCTTT

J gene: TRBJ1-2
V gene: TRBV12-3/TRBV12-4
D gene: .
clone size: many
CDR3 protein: CASSPLSGGGYGYTF
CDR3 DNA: TGTGCCAGCAGTCCACTCTCGGGGGGTGGGTATGGCTACACCTTC

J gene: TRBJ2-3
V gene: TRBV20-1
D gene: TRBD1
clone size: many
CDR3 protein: CSARAGGQNTDTQYF
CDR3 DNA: TGCAGTGCTAGAGCAGGGGGTCAAAACACAGATACGCAGTATTTT

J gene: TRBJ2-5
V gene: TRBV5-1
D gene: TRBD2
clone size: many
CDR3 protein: CASIRAGGRQETQYF
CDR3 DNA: TGCGCCAGCATTCGGGCGGGGGGACGACAAGAGACCCAGTACTTC

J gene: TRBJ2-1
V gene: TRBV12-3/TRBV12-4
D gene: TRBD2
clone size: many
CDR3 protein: CASRAGTSGYNEQFF
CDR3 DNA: TGTGCCAGCAGAGCCGGGACTAGCGGCTACAATGAGCAGTTCTTC

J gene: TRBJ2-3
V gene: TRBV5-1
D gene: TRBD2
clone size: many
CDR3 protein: CASSPLPGGTDTQYF
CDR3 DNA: TGCGCCAGCAGCCCCCTACCGGGGGGGACAGATACGCAGTATTTT

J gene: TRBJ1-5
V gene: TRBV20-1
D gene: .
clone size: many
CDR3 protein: CSARPISNQPQHF
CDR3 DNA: TGCAGTGCCCGTCCTATTAGCAATCAGCCCCAGCATTTT

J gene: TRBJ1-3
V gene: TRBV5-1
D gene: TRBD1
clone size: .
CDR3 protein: CASSLHRGSPSGNTIYF
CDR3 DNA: TGCGCCAGCAGCTTGCACAGGGGGAGCCCCTCTGGAAACACCATATATTTT

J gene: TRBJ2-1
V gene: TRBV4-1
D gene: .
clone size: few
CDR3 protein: CASSQNPAGRNEQFF
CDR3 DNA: TGCGCCAGCAGCCAAAATCCCGCAGGCAGGAATGAGCAGTTCTTC